This TCR beta chain was sequenced during a study of identical twins. TCRdb used MiXCR to reprocess the 5' RACE reads, holding one entry per CDR3 protein. The sample consists of 700,000 to 950,000 distinct CDR3 sequences, roughly 12% of them appearing once. The CDR3 sequence is 12 residues long. Trimming cost V 6 bases and J 7 bases, with 13 bases left between them. The same data also contributed to another study, on yellow fever vaccine responses in identical twins.

This chain connects TRBV12-3 or TRBV12-4 to TRBJ2-7; D tentatively reads TRBD1 or TRBD2 (5 bases each). The sample taken for sequencing was PBMCs. The receptor's source is a woman aged 18 to 35 in good health. The CDR3 coding sequence is TGTGCCAGCAGCCCGGGACGGGGAGAGCAGTACTTC. It specifies CASSPGRGEQYF.